The 28 T cell receptor beta chains given below trace back to one sample, sequenced in a study of human T cells and chemical hapten exposure. Time point indicated: patch test 1, 2 weeks after DPC sensitization. Regarding treatment: therapeutic diphenylcyclopropenone sensitization with weekly scalp DPC. TCRdb independently ran MiXCR on the RACE reads; one entry per CDR3 protein. The data contain 350,000 or so distinct CDR3 sequences, around 7% of them singletons. The sample here was whole blood, taken in connection with sensitization to the hapten diphenylcyclopropenone (DPC). These receptors were obtained from a woman aged 18-29 years with alopecia areata. Some clones in this sample may be carry-over from other donors' samples.

To note about this clonotype: A read error may account for a junction end that differs from germline. The chain carries TRBV20-1 and TRBJ2-3; tentatively, D is TRBD1 or TRBD2 (6 bases each). The CDR3 totals 16 residues. Looked up from germline, CDR1 is DFQATT and CDR2 is SNEGSKA (reference sequence). This CDR3 is CSASDPSRGGTDTRYF. As DNA, the CDR3 is TGCAGTGCTAGTGACCCTTCCAGGGGAGGCACAGATACGCGGTATTTT.

In this sample, this clonotype turned up a few times. V and J are TRBV25-1 and TRBJ2-7; 7 bases agree with TRBD1. The germline gives CDR1 MGHDK, CDR2 SYGVNS. This CDR3 has 15 amino acids. Trimming cost V 5 bases and J 0 bases; bases outside gene matches: 7. CDR3 sequence reads: CASSRRDRNSYEQYF. The CDR3 DNA reads as TGTGCCAGCAGTCGCCGGGACAGAAACTCCTACGAGCAGTACTTC.

CDR3 loop: CASSQDDVGELFF. Here the CDR3 DNA reads TGTGCCAGCAGCCAAGATGACGTCGGGGAGCTGTTTTTT. The chain carries TRBV14 and TRBJ2-2; D unresolved. Germline loops: CDR1 SGHDN, CDR2 FVKESK. CDR3 length: 13 residues. V was pared by 0 bases and J by 7 bases, with 6 bases between.

This clonotype appeared a few times. The chain carries TRBV18 and TRBJ1-6; unclear D gene. V lost 6 bases and J 6 bases, leaving 9 bases between the germline ends. This CDR3 is 13 amino acids long. CDR1 and CDR2 (germline): KGHSH, LQKENI. The CDR3 sequence: CASSSEVNSPLHF. The CDR3 DNA is TGTGCCAGCTCTTCAGAGGTTAATTCACCCCTCCACTTT.

This clonotype was counted only a few times. This sequence joins TRBV5-1 and TRBJ1-1, with 7 bases matching TRBD1. Germline V CDR1 and CDR2: SGHRS, YFSETQ. V shed 0 bases, J shed 4 bases, and the junction held 12 bases outside the gene matches. The CDR3 runs 17 residues. The CDR3 nucleotides are TGCGCCAGCAGCTTGGACCCTAAACAGGGGATGTCCACTGAAGCTTTCTTT. This translates into CASSLDPKQGMSTEAFF. Full variable domain (outside the CDR3, taken from reference TRBV5-1 and TRBJ1-1): KAGVTQTPRYLIKTRGQQVTLSCSPISGHRSVSWYQQTPGQGLQFLFEYFSETQRNKGNFPGRFSGRQFSNSRSEMNVSTLELGDSALYLCASSLDPKQGMSTEAFFGQGTRLTVV.

This clonotype has just a few counts. J is TRBJ1-1 and V is TRBV18, with D perhaps TRBD1 (5 bases). Deletions cut 2 bases from V and 0 bases from J, with 10 bases between. The CDR3 loop spans 15 amino acids. CDR1 and CDR2 (germline): KGHSH, LQKENI. DNA for the CDR3: TGTGCCAGCTCACCAGCGGGACGGATGAACACTGAAGCTTTCTTT. It is translated as CASSPAGRMNTEAFF.

The sample holds a few counts of this clonotype. The CDR3 bases are TGTGCCAGCAGTTTTCCGGGAACCTACGAGCAGTACTTC. It codes for CASSFPGTYEQYF. The chain links TRBV12-3 or TRBV12-4 to TRBJ2-7; D may be TRBD2 (5 bases). There are 13 residues in the CDR3. Trimming shortened V by 3 bases and J by 2 bases, and 8 bases separated the two germline ends.

This chain links TRBV4-1 with TRBJ2-3; D might be TRBD2 (7 bases). This CDR3 has 15 amino acids. Trimming took off 0 bases at V and 6 bases at J, with 13 bases between the two ends. Germline lookup yields CDR1 MGHRA and CDR2 YSYEKL. The CDR3 spells CASSQDTGGPDTQYF. The CDR3 DNA is TGCGCCAGCAGCCAAGATACCGGGGGGCCGGATACGCAGTATTTT.

The chain employs TRBV3-1 and TRBJ1-6; no firm D call. The CDR3 contains 13 residues. Germline CDR1 and CDR2: LGHDT and YNNKEL (reference sequence). Trimming cost V 0 bases and J 8 bases, with 5 bases left between them. Here the CDR3 reads CASSQDGDSPLHF. CDR3 bases: TGTGCCAGCAGCCAAGACGGTGATTCACCCCTCCACTTT.

The table lists this clonotype with a few counts. The chain couples TRBV10-1 to TRBJ1-4; D remains unclear. Germline CDR1 is WNHNN and CDR2 is SYGVQD (reference sequence). There are 15 residues in the CDR3. Trimming shortened V by 10 bases and J by 0 bases, and 15 bases separated the two germline ends. In DNA, the CDR3 is TGCGCCATCAACCCCGACCTCCCAACTAATGAAAAACTGTTTTTT. It specifies CAINPDLPTNEKLFF.

This clonotype came up many times. The chain joins TRBV21-1 to TRBJ2-7; the table calls TRBD1, which could not be checked here. TRBV21-1 is a pseudogene locus. The CDR3 extends over 14 amino acids. The DNA of the CDR3 is TGTGCTAGCTCGGCGGACATCGGGTCCTACGAGCAGTACTTC. It yields the protein CASSADIGSYEQYF.

The V and J genes are TRBV27 and TRBJ1-2; the D gene is possibly TRBD1 (5 bases). Germline CDR1 is MNHEY and CDR2 is SMNVEV (reference sequence). The V and J ends lost 4 bases and 8 bases respectively, with 14 bases between them. The CDR3 length is 13 residues. As DNA, the CDR3 is TGTGCCAGCAGTTATCGGACAAACTCAGGCTACACCTTC. It translates to CASSYRTNSGYTF.

The chain joins TRBV6-6 to TRBJ2-7; D possibly corresponds to TRBD2 (5 bases). Trimming removed 6 bases at V and 6 bases at J, with 15 bases between. The germline gives CDR1 MNHNY, CDR2 SVGAGI (reference sequence). The CDR3 is made up of 13 amino acids. The CDR3 bases are TGTGCCAGCAGCATTACTATGGGGAGCGAGCAGTACTTC. The encoded protein is CASSITMGSEQYF.

The chain employs TRBV29-1 and TRBJ2-3; D gene uncertain. The CDR3 is made up of 12 amino acids. CDR1 and CDR2 from the germline V gene are SQVTM and ANQGSEA. The CDR3 region has the DNA TGCAGTTTTTTCGCAAACACAGATACGCAGTATTTT. Translated, it gives CSFFANTDTQYF.

This clonotype was detected only a few times. The junction differs from germline at one of its ends, possibly a read error. This chain links TRBV7-7 with TRBJ2-1; 9 nucleotides align to TRBD2. The germline V gene has CDR1 SSHAT and CDR2 FNYEAQ (reference sequence). The CDR3 runs to 17 residues. In nucleotides, the CDR3 is TGTGCTAGCAGCTTAGGACAAGGCGCTAGCGGGATCAATGAGCAGTTCTTC. Encoded protein: CASSLGQGASGINEQFF.

The table lists this clonotype with a few counts. The chain has TRBV5-1 and TRBJ2-7; tentatively, D is TRBD1 or TRBD2 (5 bases each). There are 16 residues in the CDR3. Germline loops: CDR1 SGHRS, CDR2 YFSETQ. Trimming pared 3 bases from V and 0 bases from J, leaving 16 bases between. In DNA, the CDR3 is TGCGCCAGCAGCTCAGCCGGGACGTACCCCTCCTACGAGCAGTACTTC. Amino acid sequence: CASSSAGTYPSYEQYF.

The table lists this clonotype with many counts. This chain joins TRBV9 and TRBJ2-3, with D perhaps TRBD2 (6 bases). CDR1 and CDR2 from the germline V gene are SGDLS and YYNGEE. The CDR3 covers 15 residues. V was clipped by 0 bases and J by 1 base, with 9 bases between them. The CDR3 DNA sequence: TGTGCCAGCAGCGTAGCTCCGGGGGGCACAGATACGCAGTATTTT. This codes for CASSVAPGGTDTQYF.

This clonotype was counted many times. The chain employs TRBV5-7 and TRBJ2-5, with D uncertain. TRBV5-7 carries the ORF label, with uncertain function. This CDR3 has 14 residues. The V gene lost 0 bases and the J gene lost 2 bases, with 8 bases spanning the gap. Here the CDR3 DNA reads TGTGCCAGCAGCTTGGGGGCAGTACAAGAGACCCAGTACTTC. Translated: CASSLGAVQETQYF.

J is TRBJ1-5 and V is TRBV3-1, with D possibly matching TRBD1 (5 bases). V lost 3 bases and J lost 14, with 14 bases in between. Germline V gene sequence: CDR1 LGHDT, CDR2 YNNKEL (reference sequence). CDR3 length: 12 residues. DNA of the CDR3: TGTGCCAGCAGCCAGGCGGAAACAGGAGAGCATTTT. Translated, it gives CASSQAETGEHF.

This clonotype was counted at least ten times. The chain joins TRBV28 to TRBJ2-5, with a tentative D call TRBD1 (8 bases). CDR1 MDHEN and CDR2 SYDVKM come from the germline V gene. CDR3 length: 17 amino acids. V was trimmed by 4 bases and J by 3 bases, leaving 21 bases between them. The DNA of the CDR3 is TGTGCCAGCAGTTCTGGGCACAGGACAGGGAGGGAAGAGACCCAGTACTTC. This codes for CASSSGHRTGREETQYF.

The chain couples TRBV5-1 to TRBJ2-3; D is unclear. CDR3 length equals 16 residues. Germline V gene data show CDR1 as SGHRS and CDR2 as YFSETQ. V gave up 0 bases and J gave up 6 bases, with 17 bases separating them. CDR3 region: CASSLETAAVFDTQYF. The CDR3, as DNA: TGCGCCAGCAGCTTGGAGACGGCAGCAGTTTTTGATACGCAGTATTTT. The whole variable domain, remainder taken from reference TRBV5-1 and TRBJ2-3, is KAGVTQTPRYLIKTRGQQVTLSCSPISGHRSVSWYQQTPGQGLQFLFEYFSETQRNKGNFPGRFSGRQFSNSRSEMNVSTLELGDSALYLCASSLETAAVFDTQYFGPGTRLTVL.

The V gene is TRBV15, the J gene TRBJ2-6, with 8 bases identical to TRBD2. The germline V gene has CDR1 LNHNV and CDR2 YYDKDF (reference sequence). The CDR3 length is 15 residues. V trimming: 5 bases; J trimming: 2 bases; junction bases outside the gene matches: 2. This chain's CDR3 is CATSRAGAGANVLTF. CDR3 bases: TGTGCCACCAGCCGAGCGGGAGCTGGGGCCAACGTCCTGACTTTC.

This clonotype was seen repeatedly, ten times or more. The gene calls are TRBV7-8 and TRBJ2-3; TRBD1 aligns across 12 bases. Germline trimming cut 6 bases from V and 5 bases from J; bases unmatched to any gene: 6. From germline, CDR1 is SGHVS and CDR2 FQNEAQ. The CDR3 consists of 15 residues. The CDR3 protein is CASRPGTGGLDTQYF. The CDR3 region has the DNA TGTGCCAGCAGACCGGGGACAGGGGGCTTAGATACGCAGTATTTT.

At least ten counts were recorded for this clonotype. The chain combines TRBV4-3 with TRBJ1-1, with unresolved D. Germline V gives CDR1 LGHNA, CDR2 YSLEER. The CDR3 extends over 14 amino acids. V lost 0 bases and J lost 4, with 9 bases in between. Here the CDR3 DNA reads TGCGCCAGCAGCCAAGATAGGGCGGGCACTGAAGCTTTCTTT. Protein: CASSQDRAGTEAFF.

This clonotype appeared a few times. The chain employs TRBV7-2 and TRBJ1-1; TRBD1 agrees at 7 bases. CDR3 length equals 14 residues. Unmatched junction bases numbered 10, after V lost 5 bases and J lost 7 bases. In germline, CDR1 is SGHTA, CDR2 FQGNSA. This CDR3 reads CASSPTGSGGEAFF. CDR3 coding DNA: TGTGCCAGCAGCCCCACGGGGTCAGGGGGTGAAGCTTTCTTT.

A few counts support this clonotype. This rearrangement joins TRBV5-4 to TRBJ2-3, with D perhaps matching TRBD2 (6 bases). The CDR3 is made up of 15 amino acids. V was trimmed by 1 base and J by 1 base, leaving 10 bases between them. Germline V gene data show CDR1 as SGHNT and CDR2 as YYREEE (reference sequence). CDR3 sequence (DNA): TGTGCCAGCAGCTTGCCTGGCGGGGGCACAGATACGCAGTATTTT. It encodes CASSLPGGGTDTQYF.

Comments on this clonotype: Here the CDR3 omits its conserved ending phenylalanine or tryptophan, so a read error is the likely source. This chain joins TRBV7-2 and TRBJ2-1; 9 bases map to TRBD2. V shed 5 bases and J 7 bases; nucleotides not matched to a gene: 6. CDR1 is SGHTA, CDR2 FQGNSA, per germline. The CDR3 consists of 14 residues. This CDR3 reads CASSRSGGYNEQFL. The CDR3 DNA follows: TGTGCCAGCAGCCGTAGCGGGGGTTATAATGAGCAGTTCTTA.

The table lists this clonotype with a few counts. The rearrangement joins TRBV2 to TRBJ1-1; TRBD1 might be the D (6 bases). Germline V gives CDR1 SNHLY, CDR2 FYNNEI. The CDR3 is 15 amino acids. Trimming pared 6 bases from V and 0 bases from J, leaving 14 bases between. The DNA for the CDR3 is TGTGCCAGCAGGACAGGCCGGCTCATGAACACTGAAGCTTTCTTT. This sequence encodes CASRTGRLMNTEAFF.